Shown below are 21 T cell receptor beta chains from a single sample sequenced in a study of shared clonotypes between healthy human individuals. Naive CD8 cells comprised CD45RO-negative, CCR7-positively selected cells, excluding terminally differentiated effector memory CD45RA+ cells. Sequencing was performed with immunoSEQ multiplex PCR; in TCRdb, only in-frame clones are kept and a portion is missing. Of approximately 720,000 clones listed, about 91% are singletons. Material for sequencing was naive CD8+ T cells sorted from blood. These receptors came from a man in his thirties or forties in good health.

This chain joins TRBV6-6 and TRBJ2-1; D tentatively fits TRBD1 or TRBD2 (5 bases each). Germline V gene sequence: CDR1 MNHNY, CDR2 SVGAGI (reference sequence). The CDR3 has 15 amino acids. Trimming took 0 bases from V and 3 from J, leaving 9 bases between them. CDR3 nucleotides: TGTGCCAGCAGTTACTCGGGGGAGCACTACAATGAGCAGTTCTTC. Its protein product is CASSYSGEHYNEQFF.

The table lists this clone with a few counts. The V and J genes are TRBV5-4 and TRBJ2-3; the D gene is possibly TRBD2 (6 bases). CDR3 size: 16 residues. CDR1 SGHNT and CDR2 YYREEE come from the germline V gene (reference sequence). V lost 4 bases to trimming and J lost 0 bases, with 15 bases between them. The CDR3 region is CASSPLRDSSTDTQYF. The CDR3, as DNA: TGTGCCAGCAGCCCCCTTCGGGACTCAAGCACAGATACGCAGTATTTT.

The CDR3 here is CASSLDYTEAFF. CDR3 nucleotides: TGTGCCAGCAGCTTGGATTACACTGAAGCTTTCTTT. V gene TRBV5-5 combines with J gene TRBJ1-1, with D hard to call. The CDR3 totals 12 residues. V dropped 0 bases and J dropped 3 bases, with 3 bases sitting between them. Germline values: CDR1 SGHKS, CDR2 YYEKEE (reference sequence).

The chain has TRBV7-2 and TRBJ2-7; D tentatively fits TRBD1 or TRBD2 (5 bases each). Germline-derived CDR1 and CDR2 are SGHTA and FQGNSA. Trimming left V 3 bases short and J 2 bases short, with 14 bases between. The CDR3 loop spans 15 amino acids. As DNA, the CDR3 is TGTGCCAGCAGCTTTTACCCGGGGCACGCCTACGAGCAGTACTTC. Protein sequence: CASSFYPGHAYEQYF.

The chain combines TRBV7-9 with TRBJ2-7; 14 bases are shared with TRBD2. The CDR3 covers 16 residues. Germline CDR1 reads SEHNR; CDR2 reads FQNEAQ (reference sequence). With 5 bases clipped from V and 6 bases from J, the junction kept 9 bases outside the gene matches. The CDR3 coding sequence is TGTGCCAGCAGCACCTCCGCGGGACTAGCGGGAGCCGAGCAGTACTTC. It yields the protein CASSTSAGLAGAEQYF.

To note about this clone: The identical CDR3 is also encoded by other nucleotide sequences in the sample. The V call is TRBV5-1, the J call TRBJ2-5; D is uncertain. The CDR3 runs 12 residues. CDR1 and CDR2 (germline): SGHRS, YFSETQ. V dropped 0 bases and J dropped 2 bases, with 2 bases sitting between them. The DNA for the CDR3 is TGCGCCAGCAGCTTGGATCAAGAGACCCAGTACTTC. Amino acids: CASSLDQETQYF.

The chain links TRBV7-8 to TRBJ1-5; D might be TRBD1 (6 bases). V was clipped by 2 bases and J by 3 bases, with 14 bases between them. The CDR3 is 16 residues long. Germline V CDR1 and CDR2: SGHVS, FQNEAQ. The CDR3 protein is CASSLSQRGDNQPQHF. The DNA for the CDR3 is TGTGCCAGCAGCTTATCCCAGAGGGGGGACAATCAGCCCCAGCATTTT.

This clone was counted a single time. The V gene is TRBV11-3, the J gene TRBJ2-7, with TRBD1 matching 8 bases. CDR3 size: 17 residues. Germline V gene data show CDR1 as SGHNT and CDR2 as YENEEA. The V segment lost 2 bases and the J segment 0 bases; nucleotides outside the gene matches: 9. The CDR3: CASSLRQGPTFSYEQYF. The CDR3 DNA is TGTGCCAGCAGCTTAAGACAGGGGCCCACCTTCTCCTACGAGCAGTACTTC.

V is TRBV27 and J is TRBJ2-5; 8 bases match TRBD1. Looked up from germline, CDR1 is MNHEY and CDR2 is SMNVEV (reference sequence). There are 15 residues in the CDR3. The J segment lost 3 bases and the V segment lost 7 bases, leaving 10 bases of the junction unmatched. CDR3 region: CASTSRTGTKETQYF. The CDR3 DNA reads TGTGCCAGCACCTCCAGGACAGGGACAAAAGAGACCCAGTACTTC.

The chain is built from TRBV7-9 and TRBJ2-1; a possible D gene is TRBD2 (6 bases). This CDR3 region has 13 residues. Trimming removed 5 bases from V and 7 bases from J, with 12 bases in between. Per the germline V gene, CDR1 is SEHNR and CDR2 is FQNEAQ (reference sequence). CDR3 in DNA: TGTGCCAGCAGCGCCCGGGGGTTGAATGAGCAGTTCTTC. Translated, it gives CASSARGLNEQFF.

The genes are TRBV7-8 and TRBJ2-7; 10 bases fit TRBD2. Losses at the gene ends were 1 base for V and 1 base for J; bases not matched to a gene: 13. The length of the CDR3 is 19 residues. Germline lookup yields CDR1 SGHVS and CDR2 FQNEAQ. The CDR3 sequence is CASSLEAVAGGPGSYEQYF. The DNA of the CDR3 is TGTGCCAGCAGCTTAGAGGCGGTAGCGGGAGGCCCCGGGTCCTACGAGCAGTACTTC.

The chain joins TRBV29-1 to TRBJ2-7; D uncertain. Germline values: CDR1 SQVTM, CDR2 ANQGSEA. The CDR3 is made up of 12 amino acids. Between the trimmed V and J ends, which lost 0 bases and 5 bases, there was a span of 8 bases. This CDR3 reads CSVEDHRNEQYF. Written as DNA, the CDR3 is TGCAGCGTTGAAGATCATCGGAACGAGCAGTACTTC.

V usage is TRBV15 and J usage is TRBJ2-1; the match to TRBD2 covers 12 bases. Trimming at V came to 5 bases and at J to 4 bases, leaving 0 bases not matched to a gene. Germline V gene sequence: CDR1 LNHNV, CDR2 YYDKDF (reference sequence). This CDR3 comprises 14 residues. This chain's CDR3 is CATSGLAGYNEQFF. CDR3 sequence (DNA): TGTGCCACCAGCGGACTAGCGGGATACAATGAGCAGTTCTTC.

V and J are TRBV13 and TRBJ2-1, with TRBD2 identical over 12 bases. Germline V lookup: CDR1 PRHDT, CDR2 FYEKMQ (reference sequence). The ends lost 5 bases at V and 5 bases at J; junction bases unmatched: 7. The CDR3 runs to 16 residues. The chain's CDR3 is CASSKTSGSSDNEQFF. CDR3 sequence (DNA): TGTGCCAGCAGCAAGACTAGCGGGAGTTCAGACAATGAGCAGTTCTTC.

A single count supports this clone. V gene TRBV10-2 combines with J gene TRBJ2-5; 7 bases map to TRBD1. V was clipped by 6 bases and J by 5 bases; unmatched bases: 9. This CDR3 has 14 amino acids. The germline V gene encodes CDR1 WSHSY and CDR2 SAAADI. The CDR3 spells CASSIKRGLETQYF. The DNA of the CDR3 is TGCGCCAGCAGCATAAAAAGGGGGCTTGAGACCCAGTACTTC.

CDR3 nucleotides: TGTGCCAGCAGCCAAGATGGGGTAGCGGGACAGATTCAGTACTTC. Amino acids: CASSQDGVAGQIQYF. V and J are TRBV4-2 and TRBJ2-4, with D perhaps matching TRBD2 (8 bases). V was trimmed by 0 bases and J by 10 bases, leaving 16 bases between them. Germline V gives CDR1 LGHNA, CDR2 YNFKEQ. The CDR3 spans 15 residues.

This clone has a handful of counts. The chain is built from TRBV15 and TRBJ2-2, with 8 bases fitting TRBD1. This CDR3 region has 16 residues. Germline CDR1 LNHNV, CDR2 YYDKDF (reference sequence). V trimming: 0 bases; J trimming: 4 bases; junction bases outside the gene matches: 4. The CDR3 DNA reads as TGTGCCACCAGCAGAGATTCTGACAGGGGCACCGGGGAGCTGTTTTTT. Translating it yields CATSRDSDRGTGELFF.

The chain is built from TRBV28 and TRBJ1-5, with no clear D. CDR1 and CDR2 from the germline V gene are MDHEN and SYDVKM. This CDR3 spans 11 amino acids. V lost 5 bases and J lost 6, with 5 bases in between. The CDR3 nucleotides are TGTGCCAGCAGTCCGGGTCAGCCCCAGCATTTT. Its translation: CASSPGQPQHF.

This chain joins TRBV29-1 and TRBJ1-3, with D uncertain. CDR3 size: 13 residues. Germline-derived CDR1 and CDR2 are SQVTM and ANQGSEA. V was clipped by 3 bases and J by 0 bases, with 6 bases between them. The CDR3 DNA follows: TGCAGCGTTGACGTGGGCTCTGGAAACACCATATATTTT. This sequence encodes CSVDVGSGNTIYF.

The rearrangement joins TRBV19 to TRBJ1-1; 8 positions agree with TRBD1. Germline lookup yields CDR1 LNHDA and CDR2 SQIVND (reference sequence). V was pared by 8 bases and J by 7 bases, with 12 bases of the junction left unmatched. The CDR3 is made up of 14 amino acids. The DNA of the CDR3 is TGTGCCAGTCGCTGGGGGACAGGCAATATTGAAGCTTTCTTT. As protein: CASRWGTGNIEAFF.

This sequence joins TRBV7-9 and TRBJ1-2, with a tentative D call TRBD1 (5 bases). The CDR3 is made up of 14 amino acids. V dropped 3 bases and J dropped 4 bases, with 12 bases sitting between them. Germline V CDR1 and CDR2: SEHNR, FQNEAQ (reference sequence). CDR3 amino acids: CASSLNSGTYGYTF. The DNA for the CDR3 is TGTGCCAGCAGCTTGAACTCAGGGACCTATGGCTACACCTTC.